What follows are 9 T cell receptor beta chains derived from one specimen sequenced in a study of T cells in Graves' hyperthyroidism and ophthalmopathy (dated by TCRdb to between 2018 and 2020). Libraries came from multiplex PCR. The sequencer was an Illumina HiSeq 2000. The TCR beta CDR3 regions were amplified from RNA transcripts. A first-round RT-PCR of the TCR CDR3 used the HTBI primer set with the Qiagen OneStep RT-PCR kit. TCRdb passed the public sequencing reads through fastp at Q25 and MiXCR, retaining productive beta sequences. A single entry per CDR3 protein holds the most common genes and DNA from its merged rows. In this sample the table shows about 610,000 distinct CDR3 sequences, roughly 14% of which occur a single time. The ten largest account for about 3.9% of the sample. The sample comprised blood. The receptors stem from a woman in her 40s with Graves' ophthalmopathy.

This clonotype was counted many times. The gene calls are TRBV28 and TRBJ2-5, with D possibly being TRBD2 (6 bases). Per the germline V gene, CDR1 is MDHEN and CDR2 is SYDVKM. The CDR3 spans 15 residues. Trimming removed 6 bases at V and 7 bases at J, with 21 bases between. In nucleotides, the CDR3 is TGTGCCAGCAGCTTAGCGGCTTCCCAGGTGGGGACCCAGTACTTC. Amino acid sequence: CASSLAASQVGTQYF.

The rearrangement joins TRBV20-1 to TRBJ2-7; 8 bases map to TRBD1. The germline V gene has CDR1 DFQATT and CDR2 SNEGSKA (reference sequence). Losses at the gene ends were 5 bases for V and 3 bases for J; bases not matched to a gene: 12. The CDR3 is 15 residues long. CDR3 protein: CSAAPGQGAVYEQYF. The CDR3 nucleotides read TGCAGTGCTGCCCCAGGTCAGGGGGCCGTCTACGAGCAGTACTTC.

The table lists this clonotype with many counts. The rearrangement uses TRBV28 and TRBJ1-5; TRBD1 matches 10 bases. CDR1 MDHEN and CDR2 SYDVKM come from the germline V gene. V gave up 5 bases and J gave up 1 base; unmatched junction bases: 11. The CDR3 covers 18 residues. The CDR3 DNA is TGTGCCAGCAGTAGCAGACAGGGGGCAAAATTGAGCAATCAGCCCCAGCATTTT. It yields the protein CASSSRQGAKLSNQPQHF.

This clonotype was observed many times. The chain uses TRBV29-1 and TRBJ2-5, with D unresolved. The CDR3 is 11 residues long. Germline CDR1 and CDR2: SQVTM and ANQGSEA. With 5 bases removed from V and 4 bases from J, the gap between germline ends came to 8 bases. The CDR3 DNA sequence: TGCAGCGTTCGTCTCACAGAGACCCAGTACTTC. This gives the protein CSVRLTETQYF.

This clonotype was observed many times. This chain joins TRBV20-1 and TRBJ2-5; D not resolved. There are 11 residues in the CDR3. Deletions cut 3 bases from V and 5 bases from J, with 7 bases between. Per the germline V gene, CDR1 is DFQATT and CDR2 is SNEGSKA (reference sequence). CDR3 bases: TGCAGTGCTAGGGGCATGGAGACCCAGTACTTC. This encodes CSARGMETQYF.

This clonotype was seen many times. CDR3 nucleotide sequence: TGTGCCAGCAGTATGAGAGGCATTCAGTACTTC. The encoded protein is CASSMRGIQYF. J is TRBJ2-4 and V is TRBV27; D remains ambiguous. The germline V gene encodes CDR1 MNHEY and CDR2 SMNVEV (reference sequence). The CDR3 consists of 11 residues. Deletions cut 5 bases from V and 9 bases from J, with 8 bases between.

This clonotype was picked up many times. V and J are TRBV12-3 or TRBV12-4 and TRBJ2-7; D possibly corresponds to TRBD2 (6 bases). Trimming removed 3 bases at V and 11 bases at J, with 17 bases between. The CDR3 spans 13 residues. As DNA, the CDR3 is TGTGCCAGCAGTTTGCAGGAAGGGGACTCGAAGTACTTC. Translated: CASSLQEGDSKYF.

This clonotype was recorded at least ten times. The chain couples TRBV6-2 or TRBV6-3 to TRBJ1-5, with D possibly matching TRBD1 (5 bases). The CDR3 contains 17 residues. V was trimmed by 0 bases and J by 5 bases, leaving 17 bases between them. Germline V gene sequence: CDR1 MNHEY, CDR2 SVGEGT. For the CDR3, the DNA is TGTGCCAGCAGTTACTCGATTTTGTCGGGACGATATCAGCCCCAGCATTTT. Translating gives CASSYSILSGRYQPQHF.

This clonotype was recorded many times. The J gene is TRBJ1-6, the V gene TRBV10-3; D is undetermined. Deletions cut 0 bases from V and 7 bases from J, with 4 bases between. Germline V gene lookup returns CDR1 ENHRY and CDR2 SYGVKD. This CDR3 region has 13 residues. CDR3 loop: CAISESGNSPLHF. The CDR3 DNA is TGTGCCATCAGTGAGTCGGGGAATTCACCCCTCCACTTT.